These T cell receptor beta chains were read from a single sample in a study of chemoradiotherapy in HPV16-positive cancers. Produced via immunoSEQ multiplex PCR; TCRdb's table is partial and in-frame only. The table has about 33,000 clones, about 85% seen once. The material was blood, obtained from a patient who underwent chemoradiotherapy. The origin of the receptors is a human donor with HPV-associated anogenital cancer. Both conserved end residues are part of each CDR3. D genes are given only for firm matches. Rows may omit the clone size; those that give it use once, few, many or a size class.

j_call: TRBJ1-1; v_call: TRBV11-3; clone_size: NA; d_call: NA; cdr3_aa: CASSLVSGSTEAFF; cdr3_nt: TGTGCCAGCAGCTTAGTATCGGGTTCCACTGAAGCTTTCTTT
j_call: TRBJ1-4; v_call: TRBV7-9; clone_size: NA; d_call: TRBD1; cdr3_aa: CASRGQGTNEKLFF; cdr3_nt: TGTGCCAGCAGGGGACAGGGGACAAATGAAAAACTGTTTTTT
j_call: TRBJ2-7; v_call: TRBV7-6; clone_size: NA; d_call: NA; cdr3_aa: CASSSGQPGLYEQYF; cdr3_nt: TGTGCCAGCAGTTCCGGACAGCCCGGACTCTACGAGCAGTACTTC
j_call: TRBJ2-2; v_call: TRBV11-2; clone_size: NA; d_call: NA; cdr3_aa: CASSLDTRADTGELFF; cdr3_nt: TGTGCCAGCAGCTTAGATACACGGGCCGACACCGGGGAGCTGTTTTTT
j_call: TRBJ1-1; v_call: TRBV5-1; clone_size: NA; d_call: NA; cdr3_aa: CASSLALGWTEAFF; cdr3_nt: TGCGCCAGCAGCTTGGCCCTGGGCTGGACTGAAGCTTTCTTT
j_call: TRBJ2-3; v_call: TRBV5-5; clone_size: NA; d_call: TRBD1; cdr3_aa: CASSLGTGEDTQYF; cdr3_nt: TGTGCCAGCAGCCTCGGGACAGGGGAAGATACGCAGTATTTT
j_call: TRBJ1-6; v_call: TRBV19; clone_size: NA; d_call: TRBD1; cdr3_aa: CASSSTGGSYNSPLHF; cdr3_nt: TGTGCCAGTAGTTCCACAGGGGGCTCCTATAATTCACCCCTCCACTTT
j_call: TRBJ2-1; v_call: TRBV7-9; clone_size: NA; d_call: NA; cdr3_aa: CASSLGRANEQFF; cdr3_nt: TGTGCCAGCAGCTTAGGCAGGGCCAATGAGCAGTTCTTC
j_call: TRBJ1-5; v_call: TRBV19; clone_size: NA; d_call: NA; cdr3_aa: CASAVYSNQPQHF; cdr3_nt: TGTGCCAGCGCGGTATATAGCAATCAGCCCCAGCATTTT
j_call: TRBJ1-6; v_call: TRBV18; clone_size: NA; d_call: TRBD1; cdr3_aa: CASSPVDRGNSPLHF; cdr3_nt: TGTGCCAGCTCACCAGTGGACAGGGGGAATTCACCCCTCCACTTT
j_call: TRBJ1-2; v_call: TRBV28; clone_size: NA; d_call: NA; cdr3_aa: CASSFIASTYGYTF; cdr3_nt: TGTGCCAGCAGTTTCATAGCAAGCACCTATGGCTACACCTTC
j_call: TRBJ2-3; v_call: TRBV9; clone_size: few; d_call: NA; cdr3_aa: CASSTRHVAGTDTQYF; cdr3_nt: TGTGCCAGCAGCACGAGACATGTCGCGGGCACAGATACGCAGTATTTT
j_call: TRBJ1-3; v_call: TRBV18; clone_size: NA; d_call: NA; cdr3_aa: CASSDPGSGNTIYF; cdr3_nt: TGTGCCAGCTCCGACCCGGGCTCTGGAAACACCATATATTTT
j_call: TRBJ2-1; v_call: TRBV7-2; clone_size: NA; d_call: NA; cdr3_aa: CASSLHPVPDEQFF; cdr3_nt: TGTGCCAGCAGCCTACACCCCGTTCCGGATGAGCAGTTCTTC
j_call: TRBJ2-3; v_call: TRBV9; clone_size: once; d_call: NA; cdr3_aa: CASSLSGVSTDTQYF; cdr3_nt: TGTGCCAGCAGCTTAAGCGGAGTCAGCACAGATACGCAGTATTTT
j_call: TRBJ1-3; v_call: TRBV11-2; clone_size: NA; d_call: NA; cdr3_aa: CASRKGGLGNTIYF; cdr3_nt: TGTGCCAGCAGGAAGGGGGGCTTAGGAAACACCATATATTTT
j_call: TRBJ1-2; v_call: TRBV6-1; clone_size: NA; d_call: TRBD1; cdr3_aa: CASSEVTGWGGYTF; cdr3_nt: TGTGCCAGCAGTGAAGTGACAGGGTGGGGCGGCTACACCTTC
j_call: TRBJ1-5; v_call: TRBV7-2; clone_size: NA; d_call: NA; cdr3_aa: CASSLTSEQPQHF; cdr3_nt: TGTGCCAGCAGCCTAACATCCGAGCAGCCCCAGCATTTT
j_call: TRBJ2-3; v_call: TRBV5-1; clone_size: NA; d_call: TRBD2; cdr3_aa: CASSGGGATDTQYF; cdr3_nt: TGCGCCAGCAGCGGCGGGGGGGCCACAGATACGCAGTATTTT
j_call: TRBJ1-2; v_call: TRBV7-2; clone_size: NA; d_call: TRBD1; cdr3_aa: CASSLENRGYGYTF; cdr3_nt: TGTGCCAGCAGCTTAGAGAACAGGGGCTATGGCTACACCTTC
j_call: TRBJ2-6; v_call: TRBV6-5; clone_size: NA; d_call: NA; cdr3_aa: CASSSTGSSGANVLTF; cdr3_nt: TGTGCCAGCAGTTCCACAGGTAGCTCTGGGGCCAACGTCCTGACTTTC
j_call: TRBJ2-2; v_call: TRBV5-4; clone_size: NA; d_call: NA; cdr3_aa: CASSLLLAENTGELFF; cdr3_nt: TGTGCCAGCAGCTTGCTCCTGGCAGAGAACACCGGGGAGCTGTTTTTT
j_call: TRBJ1-6; v_call: TRBV27; clone_size: NA; d_call: NA; cdr3_aa: CASSFGTPNSPLHF; cdr3_nt: TGTGCCAGCAGTTTTGGGACACCGAATTCACCCCTCCACTTT
j_call: TRBJ1-2; v_call: TRBV25-1; clone_size: few; d_call: TRBD1; cdr3_aa: CASKQTGEGYTF; cdr3_nt: TGTGCCAGCAAACAGACAGGGGAGGGCTACACCTTC
j_call: TRBJ2-7; v_call: TRBV28; clone_size: once; d_call: TRBD2; cdr3_aa: CASSFDGGYEQYF; cdr3_nt: TGTGCCAGCAGTTTTGACGGGGGGTATGAGCAGTACTTC
j_call: TRBJ2-6; v_call: TRBV7-8; clone_size: NA; d_call: NA; cdr3_aa: CASELDIYSGANVLTF; cdr3_nt: TGTGCCAGCGAACTGGATATTTACTCTGGGGCCAACGTCCTGACTTTC
j_call: TRBJ1-1; v_call: TRBV5-1; clone_size: NA; d_call: NA; cdr3_aa: CASSLETAEAFF; cdr3_nt: TGCGCCAGCAGCTTGGAGACAGCCGAAGCTTTCTTT
j_call: TRBJ1-2; v_call: TRBV18; clone_size: NA; d_call: TRBD1; cdr3_aa: CASSPGQGGPYGYTF; cdr3_nt: TGTGCCAGCTCACCGGGACAGGGTGGCCCCTATGGCTACACCTTC
j_call: TRBJ1-2; v_call: TRBV15; clone_size: once; d_call: NA; cdr3_aa: CATSRLDSLNYGYTF; cdr3_nt: TGTGCCACCAGCAGATTGGACAGTCTAAACTATGGCTACACCTTC
j_call: TRBJ1-1; v_call: TRBV29-1; clone_size: NA; d_call: NA; cdr3_aa: CSVGEASNTEAFF; cdr3_nt: TGCAGCGTGGGGGAGGCCTCGAACACTGAAGCTTTCTTT
j_call: TRBJ2-2; v_call: TRBV5-1; clone_size: NA; d_call: NA; cdr3_aa: CASSLFAGSNTGELFF; cdr3_nt: TGCGCCAGCAGCTTGTTTGCAGGATCGAACACCGGGGAGCTGTTTTTT
j_call: TRBJ2-1; v_call: TRBV6-5; clone_size: NA; d_call: NA; cdr3_aa: CASRGNYNEQFF; cdr3_nt: TGTGCCAGCAGGGGCAATTACAATGAGCAGTTCTTC
j_call: TRBJ2-6; v_call: TRBV27; clone_size: NA; d_call: NA; cdr3_aa: CASSFFGANVLTF; cdr3_nt: TGTGCCAGCAGTTTTTTTGGGGCCAACGTCCTGACTTTC
j_call: TRBJ2-5; v_call: TRBV14; clone_size: once; d_call: NA; cdr3_aa: CASSRYQETQYF; cdr3_nt: TGTGCCAGCAGCCGCTACCAAGAGACCCAGTACTTC
j_call: TRBJ2-1; v_call: TRBV7-2; clone_size: NA; d_call: TRBD2; cdr3_aa: CASSLAGGAGYNEQFF; cdr3_nt: TGTGCCAGCAGCTTAGCGGGAGGGGCCGGCTACAATGAGCAGTTCTTC
j_call: TRBJ2-3; v_call: TRBV5-4; clone_size: NA; d_call: NA; cdr3_aa: CASGADTQYF; cdr3_nt: TGTGCCAGCGGAGCAGATACGCAGTATTTT
j_call: TRBJ2-7; v_call: TRBV28; clone_size: NA; d_call: TRBD1; cdr3_aa: CASSLRDRGTDEQYF; cdr3_nt: TGTGCCAGCAGTCTACGGGACAGGGGCACCGACGAGCAGTACTTC
j_call: TRBJ2-7; v_call: TRBV5-1; clone_size: NA; d_call: NA; cdr3_aa: CASSPDSTSYEQYF; cdr3_nt: TGCGCCAGCAGCCCGGACAGTACCTCCTACGAGCAGTACTTC
j_call: TRBJ2-5; v_call: TRBV5-1; clone_size: NA; d_call: NA; cdr3_aa: CASTRGGNQETQYF; cdr3_nt: TGCGCCAGTACACGCGGAGGGAATCAAGAGACCCAGTACTTC
j_call: TRBJ1-6; v_call: TRBV11-2; clone_size: once; d_call: TRBD1; cdr3_aa: CASSFRDRDYNSPLHF; cdr3_nt: TGTGCCAGCAGCTTCCGGGACAGGGACTATAATTCACCCCTCCACTTT
j_call: TRBJ2-1; v_call: TRBV6-5; clone_size: NA; d_call: TRBD2; cdr3_aa: CASSRSGGRVNEQFF; cdr3_nt: TGTGCCAGCAGCAGGAGCGGGGGGCGGGTCAATGAGCAGTTCTTC
j_call: TRBJ2-7; v_call: TRBV2; clone_size: NA; d_call: NA; cdr3_aa: CASSEVPVVPNF; cdr3_nt: TGTGCCAGCAGTGAAGTCCCGGTGGTCCCAAACTTC
j_call: TRBJ1-4; v_call: TRBV7-9; clone_size: NA; d_call: TRBD1; cdr3_aa: CASSPQGSWTNEKLFF; cdr3_nt: TGTGCCAGCAGCCCACAGGGGTCGTGGACTAATGAAAAACTGTTTTTT
j_call: TRBJ1-5; v_call: TRBV5-5; clone_size: NA; d_call: NA; cdr3_aa: CASSLLGGSNQPQHF; cdr3_nt: TGTGCCAGCAGCTTGCTCGGGGGCAGCAATCAGCCCCAGCATTTT
j_call: TRBJ1-6; v_call: TRBV7-3; clone_size: NA; d_call: NA; cdr3_aa: CASSLEGPGNSPLHF; cdr3_nt: TGTGCCAGCAGCTTAGAGGGGCCCGGGAATTCACCCCTCCACTTT
j_call: TRBJ1-1; v_call: TRBV7-6; clone_size: NA; d_call: NA; cdr3_aa: CASSSQGSEAFF; cdr3_nt: TGTGCCAGCAGCTCACAGGGTTCTGAAGCTTTCTTT
j_call: TRBJ2-3; v_call: TRBV5-5; clone_size: once; d_call: TRBD2; cdr3_aa: CASSLRVSGGATDTQYF; cdr3_nt: TGTGCCAGCAGCCTGCGCGTTAGCGGGGGGGCAACAGATACGCAGTATTTT
j_call: TRBJ2-1; v_call: TRBV14; clone_size: NA; d_call: NA; cdr3_aa: CASSHARTTYNEQFF; cdr3_nt: TGTGCCAGCAGCCATGCTCGGACCACCTACAATGAGCAGTTCTTC
j_call: TRBJ1-6; v_call: TRBV28; clone_size: NA; d_call: NA; cdr3_aa: CASSLLPLRLHF; cdr3_nt: TGTGCCAGCAGTTTATTGCCTCTTCGACTCCACTTT
j_call: TRBJ2-7; v_call: TRBV5-1; clone_size: NA; d_call: TRBD1; cdr3_aa: CASSLGDSSSYEQYF; cdr3_nt: TGCGCCAGCAGCTTAGGGGACAGCAGCTCCTACGAGCAGTACTTC
j_call: TRBJ1-4; v_call: TRBV6-5; clone_size: NA; d_call: TRBD1; cdr3_aa: CASSSTDRGLEKLFF; cdr3_nt: TGTGCCAGCAGTTCTACGGACAGGGGGCTTGAAAAACTGTTTTTT